This T cell receptor beta chain was profiled in a study of ipilimumab plus nivolumab after autologous stem cell transplantation. Study in general: DLBCL patients had primary refractory or relapsed disease.

The data were produced by immunoSEQ multiplex PCR, yet TCRdb's version contains in-frame clones alone and is incomplete. The sample lists fewer than 95,000 clones, 75% to 85% occurring once. V gave up 0 bases and J gave up 6 bases, with 10 bases separating them. The V gene's germline CDR1 is ENHRY and CDR2 SYGVKD. The CDR3 is 14 residues long. The sequence came from a male donor with diffuse large B-cell lymphoma. J is TRBJ2-3 and V is TRBV10-3; the D is unclear. This specimen was PBMCs, taken in a trial of ipilimumab plus nivolumab as post-transplant consolidation. CDR3 residues: CAISESGLWDTQYF. The CDR3 nucleotides read TGTGCCATCAGTGAGTCCGGGTTATGGGATACGCAGTATTTT.